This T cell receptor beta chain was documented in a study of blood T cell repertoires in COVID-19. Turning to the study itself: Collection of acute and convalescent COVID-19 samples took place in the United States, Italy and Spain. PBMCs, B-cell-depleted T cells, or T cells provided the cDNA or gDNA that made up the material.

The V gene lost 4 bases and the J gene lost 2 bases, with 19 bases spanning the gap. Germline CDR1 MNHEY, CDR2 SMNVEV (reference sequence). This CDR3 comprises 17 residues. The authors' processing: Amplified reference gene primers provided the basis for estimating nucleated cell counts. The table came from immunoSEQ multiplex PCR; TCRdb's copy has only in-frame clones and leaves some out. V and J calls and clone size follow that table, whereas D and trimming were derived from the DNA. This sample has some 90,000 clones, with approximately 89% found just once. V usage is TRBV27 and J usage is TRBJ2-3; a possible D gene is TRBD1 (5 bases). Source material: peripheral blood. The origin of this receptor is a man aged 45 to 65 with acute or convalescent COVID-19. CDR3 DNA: TGTGCCAGCAGTTCCCGGACAAAATCAACCCCCACAGATACGCAGTATTTT. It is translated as CASSSRTKSTPTDTQYF.